Following are 24 T cell receptor beta chains from one sample sequenced in a study of cytomegalovirus exposure and HLA in healthy donors. PCR was performed using 60 Vbeta and 13 Jbeta primers. The table came from immunoSEQ multiplex PCR; TCRdb's copy has only in-frame clones and leaves some out. The table includes a few hundred thousand clones, under 80% detected once. Sequenced: PBMCs. The receptor source for this set is a female donor in good health and CMV-seronegative.

The J gene is TRBJ1-1, the V gene TRBV5-1; D remains ambiguous. V shed 4 bases and J shed 1 base, with 5 bases lying between them. The V gene's germline CDR1 is SGHRS and CDR2 YFSETQ. The CDR3 contains 12 residues. The CDR3 nucleotides are TGCGCCAGCAGCATCGGGAACACTGAAGCTTTCTTT. This translates into CASSIGNTEAFF.

For the CDR3, the DNA is TGCGCCAGCAGCTCCCAGGGGGGCGCTGAAGCTTTCTTT. It specifies CASSSQGGAEAFF. The chain links TRBV5-1 to TRBJ1-1, with TRBD1 matching over 7 bases. V was clipped by 3 bases and J by 6 bases; unmatched bases: 5. Germline V gene data show CDR1 as SGHRS and CDR2 as YFSETQ. The CDR3 is 13 amino acids.

This rearrangement joins TRBV6-1 to TRBJ2-7; possibly TRBD1 for D (6 bases). Germline-derived CDR1 and CDR2 are MNHNS and SASEGT. This CDR3 is 14 amino acids long. The V and J ends lost 0 bases and 2 bases respectively, with 8 bases between them. The CDR3 DNA is TGTGCCAGCAGTGAAGCCCAGGGGCCCTACGAGCAGTACTTC. This codes for CASSEAQGPYEQYF.

The chain links TRBV11-3 to TRBJ2-6; D perhaps matches TRBD2 (6 bases). This CDR3 has 19 amino acids. Germline CDR1 and CDR2: SGHNT and YENEEA. V shed 1 base and J shed 2 bases, with 18 bases lying between them. The CDR3 region has the DNA TGTGCCAGCAGCTTAGGAGGAGGGGTCCGTCATACTGGGGCCAACGTCCTGACTTTC. Its protein is CASSLGGGVRHTGANVLTF.

This clone was observed a few times. The chain is built from TRBV27 and TRBJ2-7; no clear D. The germline V gene encodes CDR1 MNHEY and CDR2 SMNVEV (reference sequence). The CDR3 runs to 14 residues. Trimming stripped 2 bases from V and 7 bases from J, with 15 bases between. CDR3 DNA: TGTGCCAGCAGTTTAGCGGCAGCCCCCTGGGAGCAGTACTTC. This gives the protein CASSLAAAPWEQYF.

The chain recombines TRBV11-3 with TRBJ2-7, with a possible D match to TRBD2 (5 bases). The CDR3 has 14 residues. Germline V CDR1 and CDR2: SGHNT, YENEEA. Trimming removed 2 bases from V and 0 bases from J, with 8 bases in between. The CDR3 coding sequence is TGTGCCAGCAGCTTACGCGCGGGCTCCTACGAGCAGTACTTC. Amino acid sequence: CASSLRAGSYEQYF. Complete variable domain (other parts from reference TRBV11-3 and TRBJ2-7): EAGVVQSPRYKIIEKKQPVAFWCNPISGHNTLYWYLQNLGQGPELLIRYENEEAVDDSQLPKDRFSAERLKGVDSTLKIQPAELGDSAVYLCASSLRAGSYEQYFGPGTRLTVT.

This clone has more than one count but fewer than ten. The rearrangement links TRBV19 to TRBJ2-3; D might be TRBD1 (6 bases). The CDR3 length is 12 residues. Germline V gene lookup returns CDR1 LNHDA and CDR2 SQIVND (reference sequence). Deletions cut 10 bases from V and 1 base from J, with 9 bases between. The CDR3 DNA reads TGTGCCACAAGGACAGGCACAGATACGCAGTATTTT. Protein: CATRTGTDTQYF.

Only a few counts were recorded for this clone. This rearrangement joins TRBV27 to TRBJ1-1; D remains unclear. CDR1 is MNHEY, CDR2 SMNVEV, per germline (reference sequence). V lost 5 bases, J lost 4 bases, and 11 bases lay in between. This CDR3 region has 13 residues. The CDR3 spells CASSRPPGTEAFF. CDR3 nucleotide sequence: TGTGCCAGCAGTCGGCCGCCGGGCACTGAAGCTTTCTTT.

The V and J genes are TRBV9 and TRBJ2-5, with D unresolved. Germline CDR1 reads SGDLS; CDR2 reads YYNGEE. The CDR3 has 15 residues. Deletions cut 4 bases from V and 2 bases from J, with 15 bases between. The CDR3 nucleotides are TGTGCCAGCAGCCCACTCGACTTACAACAAGAGACCCAGTACTTC. Residues: CASSPLDLQQETQYF.

The chain joins TRBV7-9 to TRBJ2-5; possible D gene TRBD1, 7 bases. V lost 3 bases to trimming and J lost 5 bases, with 19 bases between them. CDR1 and CDR2 from the germline V gene are SEHNR and FQNEAQ (reference sequence). The CDR3 has 16 amino acids. CDR3 sequence reads: CASSLAGTGERETQYF. The CDR3 coding sequence is TGTGCCAGCAGCTTGGCGGGAACAGGGGAGCGGGAGACCCAGTACTTC. Supplemented by reference TRBV7-9 and TRBJ2-5, the full variable domain reads DTGVSQNPRHKITKRGQNVTFRCDPISEHNRLYWYRQTLGQGPEFLTYFQNEAQLEKSRLLSDRFSAERPKGSFSTLEIQRTEQGDSAMYLCASSLAGTGERETQYFGPGTRLLVL.

The genes are TRBV11-3 and TRBJ2-5; 8 bases align to TRBD2. The germline CDR1 and CDR2 sequences are SGHNT and YENEEA. The V and J ends lost 1 base and 4 bases, in that order; junction bases with no gene match: 5. The CDR3 has 15 amino acids. The CDR3 nucleotides read TGTGCCAGCAGCTTAGGACTAGCGCGGGGAGAGACCCAGTACTTC. This codes for CASSLGLARGETQYF.

The CDR3 bases are TGTGCCAGCAGCTTGTTGATGCAGGGGGCTCGGCTAGATACAGATACGCAGTATTTT. This codes for CASSLLMQGARLDTDTQYF. The chain employs TRBV5-6 and TRBJ2-3; 8 bases align to TRBD1. The ends lost 1 base at V and 3 bases at J; junction bases unmatched: 16. The length of the CDR3 is 19 residues. CDR1 is SGHDT and CDR2 is YYEEEE in the germline V gene.

V and J are TRBV15 and TRBJ2-5; maybe TRBD2 (6 bases). The DNA matches TRBJ2-7 better at its end, which makes the J call doubtful. The CDR3 totals 15 residues. Germline CDR1 LNHNV, CDR2 YYDKDF (reference sequence). The CDR3 spells CATSRDRGTLYEQYF. The CDR3 DNA reads TGTGCCACCAGCAGAGATCGGGGGACCCTCTACGAGCAGTACTTC.

Details on this clone: At one boundary the junction diverges from the germline segment, which might be a read error. The gene calls are TRBV7-9 and TRBJ2-1, with 8 bases aligning to TRBD2. This CDR3 is 14 amino acids long. Germline values: CDR1 SEHNR, CDR2 FQNEAQ (reference sequence). CDR3 sequence: CSSSLTGGGNEQFF. The CDR3, as DNA: TGTTCCAGCAGCTTAACGGGAGGGGGCAATGAGCAGTTCTTC.

This clone was detected a few times. Its ends do not fully match the called genes, so a read error is possible. V usage is TRBV7-9 and J usage is TRBJ1-2; unclear D gene. CDR3 length: 13 amino acids. Germline CDR1 and CDR2: SEHNR and FQNEAQ (reference sequence). CDR3 region: CSSRLGRTYGYTF. CDR3 DNA sequence: TGTTCCAGCCGCCTAGGGAGAACTTATGGCTACACCTTC.

With regard to this clone: The same CDR3 is also encoded by other DNA sequences in this sample. This chain links TRBV11-2 with TRBJ2-3; D unclear. V was trimmed by 3 bases and J by 6 bases, leaving 4 bases between them. Germline assignment: CDR1 SGHAT and CDR2 FQNNGV. CDR3 length equals 11 residues. CDR3 nucleotide sequence: TGTGCCAGCAGCTTCCCGGATACGCAGTATTTT. Its translation: CASSFPDTQYF.

This rearrangement joins TRBV7-9 to TRBJ2-7, with 8 bases matching TRBD1. Trimming cost V 1 base and J 4 bases; bases outside gene matches: 3. Germline assignment: CDR1 SEHNR and CDR2 FQNEAQ (reference sequence). The CDR3 loop spans 14 amino acids. DNA of the CDR3: TGTGCCAGCAGCTTAGACCGGACAGGGTACGAGCAGTACTTC. Residues: CASSLDRTGYEQYF.

The chain carries TRBV28 and TRBJ1-6, with 7 positions matching TRBD1. From germline, CDR1 is MDHEN and CDR2 SYDVKM. CDR3 length: 15 amino acids. The V and J ends lost 5 bases and 9 bases, in that order; junction bases with no gene match: 10. Here the CDR3 reads CASSPTTGAGSPLHF. CDR3 DNA: TGTGCCAGCAGTCCCACTACAGGGGCGGGTTCACCCCTCCACTTT.

This clone was found a few times. This chain connects TRBV7-2 to TRBJ2-3; a possible D gene is TRBD2 (6 bases). The CDR3 loop spans 15 amino acids. Germline lookup yields CDR1 SGHTA and CDR2 FQGNSA. The V and J ends lost 5 bases and 8 bases respectively, with 20 bases between them. The CDR3 sequence: CASSGSGRIYGTQYF. The CDR3 DNA reads TGTGCCAGCAGCGGTAGCGGTCGGATTTACGGTACGCAGTATTTT.

The chain has TRBV28 and TRBJ2-1; 7 bases fit TRBD1. V was clipped by 7 bases and J by 10 bases; unmatched bases: 13. Looked up from germline, CDR1 is MDHEN and CDR2 is SYDVKM. The CDR3 sequence is 14 residues long. CDR3 sequence reads: CASNSDRPWGEQFF. CDR3 nucleotide sequence: TGTGCCAGCAACTCGGACAGGCCCTGGGGGGAGCAGTTCTTC.

The chain has TRBV2 and TRBJ2-7; 7 bases align to TRBD1. The CDR3 contains 15 residues. Germline CDR1 SNHLY, CDR2 FYNNEI. V dropped 0 bases and J dropped 2; count of bases not matched to a gene: 4. The CDR3 DNA reads TGTGCCAGCAGTGAAGCGGGACAGCAAACCTACGAGCAGTACTTC. This encodes CASSEAGQQTYEQYF.

This chain uses TRBV19 with TRBJ1-1; D gene uncertain. The germline V and J ends were trimmed by 2 bases and 6 bases, with 10 bases remaining between them. This CDR3 has 13 amino acids. The germline V gene has CDR1 LNHDA and CDR2 SQIVND (reference sequence). The CDR3 region is CASSINERPEAFF. CDR3 in DNA: TGTGCCAGTAGTATAAATGAGAGGCCTGAAGCTTTCTTT.

J is TRBJ2-7 and V is TRBV11-3, with D hard to call. The CDR3 has 13 amino acids. Germline CDR1 reads SGHNT; CDR2 reads YENEEA. The germline V and J ends were trimmed by 0 bases and 4 bases, with 7 bases remaining between them. The DNA for the CDR3 is TGTGCCAGCAGCTTAGATTTGGCATACGAGCAGTACTTC. Its protein is CASSLDLAYEQYF.

The gene calls are TRBV2 and TRBJ2-7, with 9 bases that match TRBD1. Matching the DNA end better, TRBJ2-5 makes the J call doubtful. Germline CDR1 is SNHLY and CDR2 is FYNNEI. The CDR3 covers 14 residues. CDR3 loop: CASSENRGRETQYF. The DNA of the CDR3 is TGTGCCAGCAGTGAGAACAGGGGGCGGGAGACCCAGTACTTC.